The following is a T cell receptor beta chain sequence with its context. Its antigen is as yet unknown. The junction had 10 bases not matched to a gene; V was cut back by 7 bases and J by 5 bases. Per the germline V gene, CDR1 is GTSNPN and CDR2 is SVGIG (reference sequence). This CDR3 is built from 13 residues. Assay: immunoSEQ multiplex PCR; the TCRdb copy retains only in-frame clones and omits some. This repertoire shows 20,000 to 25,000 clones, about 94% found once; its top ten account for approximately 5%. The sample belongs to a study of PD-1 blockade in classical Hodgkin lymphoma. Findings of the study overall: Before treatment, TCR diversity in newly diagnosed patients was reportedly lower than in healthy donors.

Time point specified: newly diagnosed, previously untreated cHL patient sample. This clonotype was sampled from a human donor with classical Hodgkin lymphoma. The genes are TRBV30 and TRBJ2-7, with TRBD1 matching over 8 bases. Sequencing was performed on peripheral blood mononuclear cells (PBMCs). The CDR3 DNA reads as TGTGCCTACAGGGGACAGGTATTCGACGAGCAGTACTTC. The encoded protein is CAYRGQVFDEQYF.